This T cell receptor beta chain was sequenced during a study of T cell responses to AZD1222 COVID-19 vaccine (dated by TCRdb to the early 2020s). In the study overall: AZD1222 recipients whose second dose came at about 4 weeks and those whose second dose came at about 12 weeks were combined into one group, since spike-specific TCR depth and breadth did not differ between the two schedules. A total of approximately 250 trial participants underwent TCR sequencing, of whom roughly 210 had received two doses of AZD1222 and about 25 had received two doses of the MenACWY control vaccine. Trial participants were enrolled by age into subgroups of 18-55, 56-69 and 70-plus years, and 148, 28 and 57 TCR-sequenced participants, respectively, were included in these subgroups. Results the study describes overall, beyond this receptor: Only six AZD1222 recipients were SARS-CoV-2 seropositive at baseline, limiting conclusions about previously exposed vaccinees. Most participants were white British and females outnumbered males, and the authors suggested that clonal diversity may have been underestimated. Because no day 14 peak-response samples were available, the repertoires could be characterized only after the peak T cell response. After two AZD1222 doses, spike-specific TCR breadth and depth were significantly higher than at day 0 and than in MenACWY recipients. The vaccine-associated CD4 TCRs covered the entire spike protein, and the dominant responses fell in regions 160-218 and 743-854. Reportedly, close to half of the unique spike-specific TCRs recognized epitopes lying outside the regions that are mutated in the B.1.351 and B.1.1.7 variants. The 56-69-year group was small, and its depth increase did not reach significance, likely because of low power.

The CDR3 regions of human TCRbeta chains were subjected to immunosequencing. Turning to the authors' computational methods: TCRs in the repertoires were compared against a reference library of SARS-CoV-2-specific TCRs that had been generated with the MIRA antigen-specificity platform. Breadth meant the fraction of unique TCRs that were SARS-CoV-2-associated, whereas depth meant the fraction of total T cells that were SARS-CoV-2-associated. Each spike-specific TCR was assigned to its reactive spike region and to a CD4 or CD8 class using the MIRA data. Log10-transformed breadth and depth values were compared by one-way ANOVA with Sidak's multiple comparisons tests. This immuneACCESS table, as held by TCRdb, lists in-frame sequences with V and J called but not all clones. Of the missing ones, under half trace to an unresolved V gene in checked studies; the others have no known cause. For V, J and clone size, that table is used; D and trimming come from the DNA. The sample table records approximately 100,000 clones; about 89% of these occur just once. Together, the top ten hold about 3.9% of the sample.

V lost 4 bases and J lost 7 bases, and the count of bases not matched to a germline gene is 10. The CDR3 measures 15 amino acids from cysteine to phenylalanine. Left in the record is the CDR3 DNA by itself, 45 bases read in frame from the first base. Based on the germline V gene, the CDR1 and CDR2 sequences are SGHDN and FVKESK. Notes on this clone: No antigen is known for it. Per-base qualities were not stored, and no clone one base away is much larger.

The sample's time point label is to be understood as: baseline before first vaccination. Samples from vaccinated people were obtained from the UK trials COV001 and COV002, which included a single-blind randomized controlled phase 2/3 trial of AZD1222 (ChAdOx1 nCoV-19) in healthy adults. Trial participant PBMC samples were collected at day 0 and day 28 after the second dose for TCRbeta chain sequencing. The TCR was taken from an adult in good health. The material was peripheral blood, obtained on day 0 of AZD1222 vaccination. The sequence joins TRBV14 to TRBJ1-2, and 9 junction bases match TRBD1. CDR3 sequence: CASSPFGDRVSGYTF. The DNA is TGTGCCAGCAGCCCATTCGGGGACAGGGTTAGTGGCTACACCTTC. The full variable domain, with segments outside the CDR3 supplied by the reference TRBV14 and TRBJ1-2 proteins, appears as EAGVTQFPSHSVIEKGQTVTLRCDPISGHDNLYWYRRVMGKEIKFLLHFVKESKQDESGMPNNRFLAERTGGTYSTLKVQPAELEDSGVYFCASSPFGDRVSGYTFGSGTRLTVV.